This T cell receptor beta chain was sequenced in a study of T cell responses to AZD1222 COVID-19 vaccine. Germline V CDR1 and CDR2: SGDLS, YYNGEE. After removal of 3 bases from V and 4 bases from J, the junction contained 11 bases not matched to a gene. CDR3 size: 17 residues. Assay used: immunoSEQ multiplex PCR; TCRdb lists only in-frame clones, some missing. The sample consists of about 140,000 clones, roughly nine tenths of them appearing once. This clone was recorded once. Its antigen is still unknown. Notes on the study in general: Across the whole spike, CD4 TCRs peaked at regions 160-218 and 743-854. White British ancestry dominated among donors, who included more females, and clonal diversity was possibly underestimated. Targets within unmutated variant regions were reportedly found for nearly half of spike-specific TCRs.

This chain uses TRBV9 with TRBJ2-1, with TRBD1 matching over 9 bases. Here the sequenced sample was peripheral blood, taken 28 days after the second AZD1222 dose. The TCR originated in an adult who received the AZD1222 COVID-19 vaccine. CDR3 sequence (DNA): TGTGCCAGCAGCGAAGGACAGGGGCCGGATCCTTACAATGAGCAGTTCTTC. Translation gives CASSEGQGPDPYNEQFF.